Listed below are T cell receptor beta chains from one sample, sequenced in a study of cytomegalovirus exposure and HLA in healthy donors. Using immunoSEQ multiplex PCR, the repertoire was profiled, and TCRdb retains in-frame clones only, with some absent. The data show 80,000 to 100,000 clones, roughly nine tenths seen once. Sequenced sample: PBMCs. These receptor sequences come from a woman aged 25 to 39 in good health and CMV-seronegative. Each CDR3 is given with its conserved first and last residue. A D gene is named only where the DNA matches it firmly. Some rows have no size entry. The others give once, few or many, or a class for an expanded clone.

j_call	d_call	v_call	clone_size	cdr3_aa	cdr3_nt
TRBJ2-5	-	TRBV2	-	CASSLQETQYF	TGTGCCAGCAGTCTCCAAGAGACCCAGTACTTC
TRBJ2-2	TRBD1	TRBV25-1	-	CASSDLGQGAKVGELFF	TGTGCCAGCAGTGACCTTGGACAGGGGGCTAAGGTCGGGGAGCTGTTTTTT
TRBJ1-5	-	TRBV6-6	-	CASRQGHEAGQPQHF	TGTGCCAGCAGACAAGGACATGAGGCGGGGCAGCCCCAGCATTTT
TRBJ2-3	-	TRBV29-1	-	CSVAETTSTDTQYF	TGCAGCGTTGCGGAGACTACTAGCACAGATACGCAGTATTTT
TRBJ1-6	-	TRBV9	-	CASSVRDTRVVPLHF	TGTGCCAGCAGCGTCCGGGACACCAGAGTAGTACCCCTCCACTTT
TRBJ2-2	TRBD2	TRBV11-2	-	CASPLAGGFGELFF	TGTGCCAGTCCCCTAGCGGGAGGTTTCGGGGAGCTGTTTTTT
TRBJ1-2	-	TRBV4-2	-	CASSQDRRAYGYTF	TGTGCCAGCAGCCAAGACCGGAGGGCCTATGGCTACACCTTC
TRBJ1-5	-	TRBV27	-	CASRLGGAYSNQPQHF	TGTGCCAGCAGGCTTGGGGGCGCTTATAGCAATCAGCCCCAGCATTTT
TRBJ2-7	-	TRBV6-5	-	CASRHKTGRGQYF	TGTGCCAGCAGACACAAGACAGGGCGGGGGCAGTACTTC
TRBJ1-2	TRBD1	TRBV7-9	-	CASSLELQGINGYTF	TGTGCCAGCAGCTTAGAGCTACAGGGGATAAATGGCTACACCTTC
TRBJ2-7	-	TRBV5-1	few	CASSLGYRGSSYEQYF	TGCGCCAGCAGCTTGGGTTACCGAGGCAGCTCCTACGAGCAGTACTTC
TRBJ1-2	TRBD1	TRBV7-2	-	CASSPDRLLANYGYTF	TGTGCCAGCAGCCCGGACAGGCTCCTTGCTAACTATGGCTACACCTTC
TRBJ1-2	-	TRBV29-1	-	CSVEEAYYGYTF	TGCAGCGTTGAGGAGGCTTACTATGGCTACACCTTC
TRBJ2-2	TRBD1	TRBV7-7	-	CASSLSRQGTGELFF	TGTGCCAGCAGCTTATCGAGACAGGGGACCGGGGAGCTGTTTTTT
TRBJ2-3	TRBD2	TRBV9	-	CASSALAGRTDTQYF	TGTGCCAGCAGCGCCTTAGCGGGGCGCACAGATACGCAGTATTTT
TRBJ1-2	-	TRBV27	-	CASSLSGGHNGYTF	TGTGCCAGCAGTTTATCGGGAGGACATAATGGCTACACCTTC
TRBJ2-5	-	TRBV4-3	-	CASAAGRQETQYF	TGCGCCAGCGCCGCGGGTAGACAAGAGACCCAGTACTTC
TRBJ2-7	-	TRBV7-9	-	CASRFEGVGEQYF	TGTGCCAGCAGATTCGAGGGGGTCGGCGAGCAGTACTTC
TRBJ1-1	-	TRBV2	few	CASRSTGLSTEAFF	TGTGCCAGCAGATCGACAGGTTTGAGCACTGAAGCTTTCTTT
TRBJ2-7	TRBD2	TRBV5-5	-	CASSLAGTSYEQYF	TGTGCCAGCAGCTTGGCCGGGACTAGCTACGAGCAGTACTTC
TRBJ1-1	-	TRBV7-9	-	CASSDPRPRGRRRGTEAFF	TGTGCCAGCAGCGATCCCCGGCCACGGGGACGGAGGAGGGGTACTGAAGCTTTCTTT
TRBJ1-4	-	TRBV5-4	-	CASSLGTGSEKLFF	TGTGCCAGCAGCTTGGGTACAGGTTCTGAAAAACTGTTTTTT
TRBJ2-5	TRBD2	TRBV11-2	-	CASSLLAGGGETQYF	TGTGCCAGCAGCCTCCTAGCGGGGGGTGGGGAGACCCAGTACTTC
TRBJ1-1	-	TRBV5-1	-	CASSLARGTTEAFF	TGCGCCAGCAGCTTGGCCCGGGGGACCACTGAAGCTTTCTTT
TRBJ2-7	TRBD1	TRBV5-4	-	CASSLAPGQGGEQYF	TGTGCCAGCAGCTTGGCTCCGGGACAGGGTGGTGAGCAGTACTTC
TRBJ1-5	TRBD1	TRBV2	once	CASSSRRQGSGMRNQPQHF	TGTGCCAGCAGTTCCCGTCGACAGGGATCGGGGATGCGCAATCAGCCCCAGCATTTT
TRBJ2-1	TRBD2	TRBV14	-	CASGSTGGREQFF	TGTGCCAGCGGATCAACGGGGGGACGTGAGCAGTTCTTC
TRBJ1-2	TRBD1	TRBV10-3	-	CAISESGGAYYGYTF	TGTGCCATCAGTGAGTCAGGGGGCGCGTATTATGGCTACACCTTC
TRBJ1-1	-	TRBV5-1	-	CASSSQGAGTEAFF	TGCGCCAGCAGCTCACAGGGAGCGGGAACTGAAGCTTTCTTT
TRBJ2-2	TRBD2	TRBV9	-	CASSVPSGGTGELFF	TGTGCCAGCAGCGTGCCCAGCGGGGGGACCGGGGAGCTGTTTTTT
TRBJ2-4	-	TRBV27	-	CASRQDHIQYF	TGTGCCAGCAGACAGGATCACATTCAGTACTTC
TRBJ1-1	TRBD1	TRBV19	once	CASSHTGGRTEAFF	TGTGCCAGTAGCCACACAGGGGGCAGGACTGAAGCTTTCTTT
TRBJ2-3	-	TRBV5-1	-	CASSFDRVGDTQYF	TGCGCCAGCAGCTTCGACCGGGTAGGAGATACGCAGTATTTT
TRBJ2-1	TRBD2	TRBV28	-	CASTRGGNEQFF	TGTGCCAGCACCCGGGGGGGCAATGAGCAGTTCTTC
TRBJ2-1	-	TRBV12-5	-	CASGKPNRNEQFF	TGTGCTAGTGGGAAACCGAACCGGAATGAGCAGTTCTTC
TRBJ1-6	-	TRBV14	-	CASSQLRYRDKNNSPLHF	TGTGCCAGCAGCCAACTCCGGTACCGGGACAAAAATAATTCACCCCTCCACTTT
TRBJ1-3	-	TRBV6-5	few	CASSLGQIGNTIYF	TGTGCCAGCAGTCTTGGACAAATCGGGAACACCATATATTTT
TRBJ2-1	-	TRBV5-4	-	CASSPERSRRNEQFF	TGTGCCAGCAGCCCGGAGAGGAGCCGGAGAAATGAGCAGTTCTTC
TRBJ2-5	-	TRBV5-1	-	CASTRSVEETQYF	TGCGCCAGCACACGGTCCGTCGAAGAGACCCAGTACTTC
TRBJ1-2	TRBD1	TRBV9	-	CASSVATAGGWSYGYTF	TGTGCCAGCAGCGTAGCTACGGCAGGGGGCTGGAGCTATGGCTACACCTTC
TRBJ1-1	-	TRBV29-1	-	CSGRAQGNTEAFF	TGCAGCGGACGAGCACAGGGGAACACTGAAGCTTTCTTT
TRBJ2-7	TRBD1	TRBV18	-	CASSRDRGREQYF	TGTGCCAGCTCACGGGACAGGGGGCGCGAGCAGTACTTC
TRBJ2-2	-	TRBV2	-	CASSETGTGELFF	TGTGCCAGCAGTGAAACCGGGACCGGGGAGCTGTTTTTT
TRBJ2-1	TRBD2	TRBV7-2	-	CASSQMTSGGGGEQFF	TGTGCCAGCAGCCAAATGACTAGCGGGGGCGGCGGGGAGCAGTTCTTC
TRBJ2-7	TRBD2	TRBV7-2	-	CASSQGLAVFSYEQYF	TGTGCCAGCAGTCAGGGACTAGCGGTATTCTCCTACGAGCAGTACTTC
TRBJ2-3	TRBD1	TRBV7-3	-	CASSLGQGGVTDTQYF	TGTGCCAGCAGCCTAGGACAGGGGGGAGTCACAGATACGCAGTATTTT
TRBJ2-1	TRBD2	TRBV19	-	CASSSPGLAGGDEQFF	TGTGCCAGTAGTTCGCCGGGACTAGCGGGGGGGGATGAGCAGTTCTTC
TRBJ2-7	-	TRBV2	-	CASRSGGTGYEQYF	TGTGCCAGCCGAAGTGGGGGGACTGGCTACGAGCAGTACTTC
TRBJ1-2	TRBD1	TRBV7-2	-	CASSPTQGAGGYTF	TGTGCCAGCAGTCCCACTCAGGGGGCGGGGGGCTACACCTTC
TRBJ2-1	TRBD1	TRBV5-4	-	CASSPRTGAYNEQFF	TGTGCCAGCAGCCCCCGGACAGGGGCCTACAATGAGCAGTTCTTC